This T cell receptor beta chain was recorded in a study of cytomegalovirus exposure and HLA in healthy donors. Findings and limits, study-wide: A few of the chains that were CMV-associated were confirmed in vitro to be specific for CMV antigens. Per a prior analysis, the majority of TCR beta V segments were productive roughly 87% or roughly 30% of the time. Excluded were some V segments that proved indistinguishable, including TRBV6-2 and TRBV6-3.

Germline V lookup: CDR1 ENHRY, CDR2 SYGVKD. The V gene end was trimmed by 8 bases and the J gene end by 3 bases; junction bases not matched to a gene: 3. The CDR3 totals 13 residues. Details on this clone: The antigen is undetermined.

Primers: 60 Vbeta forward and 13 Jbeta reverse. Some clones are missing from TCRdb's copy, which holds only in-frame ones; the method was immunoSEQ multiplex PCR. The sample consists of about 43,000 clones, roughly 60% of them appearing once. V is TRBV10-3 and J is TRBJ2-7; 11 positions agree with TRBD1. The sequencing input was PBMCs. This TCR derives from a man aged 55 to 70 in good health and CMV-seropositive. CDR3 in DNA: TGTGCCATCGGGGGACAGGGGGACTACGAGCAGTACTTC. Residues: CAIGGQGDYEQYF.